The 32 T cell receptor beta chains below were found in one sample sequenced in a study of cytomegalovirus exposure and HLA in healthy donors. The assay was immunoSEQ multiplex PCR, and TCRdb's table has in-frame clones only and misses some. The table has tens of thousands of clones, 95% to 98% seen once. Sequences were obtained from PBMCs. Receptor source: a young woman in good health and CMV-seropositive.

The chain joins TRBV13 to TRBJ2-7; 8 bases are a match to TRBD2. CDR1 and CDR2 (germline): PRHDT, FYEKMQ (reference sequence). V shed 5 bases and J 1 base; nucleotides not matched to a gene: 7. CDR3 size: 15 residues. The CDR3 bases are TGTGCCAGCAGCCCAAGCGGGAGAGGGTCCTACGAGCAGTACTTC. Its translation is CASSPSGRGSYEQYF. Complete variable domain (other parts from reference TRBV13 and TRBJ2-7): AAGVIQSPRHLIKEKRETATLKCYPIPRHDTVYWYQQGPGQDPQFLISFYEKMQSDKGSIPDRFSAQQFSDYHSELNMSSLELGDSALYFCASSPSGRGSYEQYFGPGTRLTVT.

CDR3 loop: CASSYPRDRGTYEQYF. The CDR3 DNA follows: TGTGCCAGCAGTTATCCCCGGGACAGGGGTACCTACGAGCAGTACTTC. V and J are TRBV6-6 and TRBJ2-7; 10 bases map to TRBD1. V was clipped by 3 bases and J by 2 bases; unmatched bases: 7. The V gene's germline CDR1 is MNHNY and CDR2 SVGAGI (reference sequence). The CDR3 is 16 residues long.

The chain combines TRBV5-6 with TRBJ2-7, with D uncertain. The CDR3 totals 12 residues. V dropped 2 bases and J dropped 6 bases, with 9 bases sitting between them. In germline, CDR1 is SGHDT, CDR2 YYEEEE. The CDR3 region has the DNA TGTGCCAGCAGCTTCCTAGGTACCGAGCAGTACTTC. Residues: CASSFLGTEQYF.

CDR3 bases: TGTGCCAGCAGTCCAATCGGACAGGGCTTTACCTACGAGCAGTACTTC. This gives the protein CASSPIGQGFTYEQYF. V is TRBV28 and J is TRBJ2-7, with 8 bases identical to TRBD1. V was clipped by 5 bases and J by 2 bases; unmatched bases: 11. CDR1 MDHEN and CDR2 SYDVKM come from the germline V gene. There are 16 residues in the CDR3.

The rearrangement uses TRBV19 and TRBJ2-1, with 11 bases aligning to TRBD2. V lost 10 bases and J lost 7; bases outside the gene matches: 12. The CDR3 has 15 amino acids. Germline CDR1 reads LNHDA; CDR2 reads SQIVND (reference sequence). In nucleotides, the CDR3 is TGTGCCACCAGAACACTAGCGGGAGCAGGGAATGAGCAGTTCTTC. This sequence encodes CATRTLAGAGNEQFF.

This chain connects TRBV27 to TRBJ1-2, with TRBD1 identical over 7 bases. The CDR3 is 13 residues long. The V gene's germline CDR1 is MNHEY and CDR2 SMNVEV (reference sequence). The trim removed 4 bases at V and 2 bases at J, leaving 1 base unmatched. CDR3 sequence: CASSSGGNYGYTF. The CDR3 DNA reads TGTGCCAGCAGTTCAGGGGGAAACTATGGCTACACCTTC.

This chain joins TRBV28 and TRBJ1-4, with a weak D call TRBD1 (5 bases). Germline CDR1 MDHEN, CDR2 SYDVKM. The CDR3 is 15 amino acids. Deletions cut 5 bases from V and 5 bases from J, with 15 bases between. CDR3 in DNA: TGTGCCAGCAGTGGGGAGGGACTGGAGAATGAAAAACTGTTTTTT. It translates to CASSGEGLENEKLFF.

CDR3 DNA: TGCGCCAGCAGCTTGGGCGGATCCCACACCGGGGAGCTGTTTTTT. It encodes CASSLGGSHTGELFF. This rearrangement joins TRBV5-1 to TRBJ2-2; the D is unclear. Between the trimmed V and J ends, which lost 0 bases and 3 bases, there was a span of 9 bases. Germline loops: CDR1 SGHRS, CDR2 YFSETQ. The CDR3 spans 15 residues.

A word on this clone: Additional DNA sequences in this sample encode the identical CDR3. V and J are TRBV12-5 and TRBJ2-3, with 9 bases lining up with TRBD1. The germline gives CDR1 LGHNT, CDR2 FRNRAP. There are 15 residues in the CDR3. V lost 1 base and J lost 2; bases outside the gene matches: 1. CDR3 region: CASGLGQGDTDTQYF. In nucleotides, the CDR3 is TGTGCTAGTGGTTTGGGACAGGGGGACACAGATACGCAGTATTTT.

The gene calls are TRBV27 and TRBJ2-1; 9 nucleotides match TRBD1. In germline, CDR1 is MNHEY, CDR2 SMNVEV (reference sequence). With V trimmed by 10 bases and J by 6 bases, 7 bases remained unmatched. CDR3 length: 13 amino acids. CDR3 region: CATGTGIPNEQFF. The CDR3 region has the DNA TGTGCCACCGGGACAGGGATCCCCAATGAGCAGTTCTTC.

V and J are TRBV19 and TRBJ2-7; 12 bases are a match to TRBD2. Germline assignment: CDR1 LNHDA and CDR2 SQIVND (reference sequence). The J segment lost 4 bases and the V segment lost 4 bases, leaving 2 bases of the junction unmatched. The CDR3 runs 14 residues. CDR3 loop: CASSKTSGSYEQYF. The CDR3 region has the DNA TGTGCCAGTAGTAAGACTAGCGGGAGTTACGAGCAGTACTTC.

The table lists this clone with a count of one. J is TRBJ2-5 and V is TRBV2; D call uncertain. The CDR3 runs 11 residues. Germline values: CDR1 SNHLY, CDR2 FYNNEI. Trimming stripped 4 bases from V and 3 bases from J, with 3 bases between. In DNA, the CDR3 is TGTGCCAGCAGTGCTGAAGAGACCCAGTACTTC. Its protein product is CASSAEETQYF.

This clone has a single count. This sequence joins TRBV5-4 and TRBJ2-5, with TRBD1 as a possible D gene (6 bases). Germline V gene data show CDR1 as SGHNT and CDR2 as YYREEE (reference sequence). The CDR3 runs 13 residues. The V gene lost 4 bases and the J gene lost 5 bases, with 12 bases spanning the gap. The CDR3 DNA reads TGTGCCAGCAGCCTTGACAGGAGGGAGACCCAGTACTTC. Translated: CASSLDRRETQYF. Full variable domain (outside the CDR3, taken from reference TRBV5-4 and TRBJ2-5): ETGVTQSPTHLIKTRGQQVTLRCSSQSGHNTVSWYQQALGQGPQFIFQYYREEENGRGNFPPRFSGLQFPNYSSELNVNALELDDSALYLCASSLDRRETQYFGPGTRLLVL.

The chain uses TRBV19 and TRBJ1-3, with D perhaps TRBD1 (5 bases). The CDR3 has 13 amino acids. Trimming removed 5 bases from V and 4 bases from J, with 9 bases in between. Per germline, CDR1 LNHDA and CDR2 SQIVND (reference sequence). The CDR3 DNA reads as TGTGCCAGTAGTTGGGGCGACGGAAACACCATATATTTT. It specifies CASSWGDGNTIYF.

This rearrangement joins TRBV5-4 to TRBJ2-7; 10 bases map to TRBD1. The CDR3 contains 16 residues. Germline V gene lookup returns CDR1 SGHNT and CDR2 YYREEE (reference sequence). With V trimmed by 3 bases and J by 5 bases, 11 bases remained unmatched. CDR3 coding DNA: TGTGCCAGCAGCTCAACCATAAGACAGGGGGCGGACGAGCAGTACTTC. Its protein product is CASSSTIRQGADEQYF.

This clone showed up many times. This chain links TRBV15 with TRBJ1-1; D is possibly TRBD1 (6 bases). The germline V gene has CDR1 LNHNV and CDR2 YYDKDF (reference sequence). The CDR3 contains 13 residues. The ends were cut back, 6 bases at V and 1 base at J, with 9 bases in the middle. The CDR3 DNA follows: TGTGCCACCAGTCCACAGGGGAACACTGAAGCTTTCTTT. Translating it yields CATSPQGNTEAFF.

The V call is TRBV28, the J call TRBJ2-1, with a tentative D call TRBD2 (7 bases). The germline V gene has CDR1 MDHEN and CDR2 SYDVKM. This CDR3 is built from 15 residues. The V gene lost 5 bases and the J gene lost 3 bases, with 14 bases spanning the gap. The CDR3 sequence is CASSAYREGYNEQFF. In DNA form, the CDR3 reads TGTGCCAGCAGTGCATACAGGGAGGGCTACAATGAGCAGTTCTTC.

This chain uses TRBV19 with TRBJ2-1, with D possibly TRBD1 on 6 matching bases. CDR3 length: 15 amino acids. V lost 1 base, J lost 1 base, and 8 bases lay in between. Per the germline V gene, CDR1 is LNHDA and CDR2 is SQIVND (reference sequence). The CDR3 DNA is TGTGCCAGTAGTATAGGGCAGGGGTCCTACAATGAGCAGTTCTTC. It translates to CASSIGQGSYNEQFF.

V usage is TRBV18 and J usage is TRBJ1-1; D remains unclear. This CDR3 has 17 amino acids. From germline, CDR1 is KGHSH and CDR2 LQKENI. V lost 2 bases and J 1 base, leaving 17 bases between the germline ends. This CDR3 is CASSPNQEAGGNTEAFF. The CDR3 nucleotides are TGTGCCAGCTCACCAAACCAGGAGGCGGGAGGGAACACTGAAGCTTTCTTT.

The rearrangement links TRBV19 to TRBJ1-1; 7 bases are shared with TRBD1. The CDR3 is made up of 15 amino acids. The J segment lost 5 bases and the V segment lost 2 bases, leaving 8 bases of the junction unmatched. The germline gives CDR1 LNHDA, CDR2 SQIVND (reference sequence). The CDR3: CASSIPQTGKTEAFF. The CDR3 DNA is TGTGCCAGTAGTATACCTCAGACAGGGAAAACTGAAGCTTTCTTT.

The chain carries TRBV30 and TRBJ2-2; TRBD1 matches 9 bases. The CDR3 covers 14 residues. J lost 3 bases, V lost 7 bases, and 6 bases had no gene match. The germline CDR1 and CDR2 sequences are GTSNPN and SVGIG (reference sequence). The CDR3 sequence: CALLGQGYTGELFF. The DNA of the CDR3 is TGTGCCTTATTGGGACAGGGATACACCGGGGAGCTGTTTTTT.

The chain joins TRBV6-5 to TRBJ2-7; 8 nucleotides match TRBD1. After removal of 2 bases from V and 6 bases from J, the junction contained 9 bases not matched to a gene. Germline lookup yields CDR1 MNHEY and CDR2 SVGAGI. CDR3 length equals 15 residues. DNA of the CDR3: TGTGCCAGCAGTTACCCCAGGGGGCTGGTTCGCGAGCAGTACTTC. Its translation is CASSYPRGLVREQYF.

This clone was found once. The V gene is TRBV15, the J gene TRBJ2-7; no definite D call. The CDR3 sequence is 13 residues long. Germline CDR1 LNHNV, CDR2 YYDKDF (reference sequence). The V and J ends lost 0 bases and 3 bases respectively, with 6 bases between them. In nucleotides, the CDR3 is TGTGCCACCAGCAGAGACTACAGCTACGAGCAGTACTTC. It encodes CATSRDYSYEQYF.

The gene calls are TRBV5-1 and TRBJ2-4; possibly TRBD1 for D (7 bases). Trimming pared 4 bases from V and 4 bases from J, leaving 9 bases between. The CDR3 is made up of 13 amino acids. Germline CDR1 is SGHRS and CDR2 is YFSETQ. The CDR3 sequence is CASSAGQKNIQYF. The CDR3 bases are TGCGCCAGCAGCGCGGGACAGAAAAACATTCAGTACTTC.

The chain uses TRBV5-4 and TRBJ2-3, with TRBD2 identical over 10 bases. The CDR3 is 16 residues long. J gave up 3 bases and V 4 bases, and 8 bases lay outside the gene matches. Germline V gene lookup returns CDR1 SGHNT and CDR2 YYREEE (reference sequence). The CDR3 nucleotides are TGTGCCAGCAGCCTAAGGGGACTAGCGAGTACAGATACGCAGTATTTT. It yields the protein CASSLRGLASTDTQYF.

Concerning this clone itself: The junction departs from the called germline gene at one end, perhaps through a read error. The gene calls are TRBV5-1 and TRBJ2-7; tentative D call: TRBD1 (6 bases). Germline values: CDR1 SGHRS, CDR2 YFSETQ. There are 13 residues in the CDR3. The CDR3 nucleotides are TGCGCCAGCAGCTCGCCCCTGGGTGGGACATGGACCTTC. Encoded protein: CASSSPLGGTWTF. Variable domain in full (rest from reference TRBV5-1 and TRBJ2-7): KAGVTQTPRYLIKTRGQQVTLSCSPISGHRSVSWYQQTPGQGLQFLFEYFSETQRNKGNFPGRFSGRQFSNSRSEMNVSTLELGDSALYLCASSSPLGGTWTFGPGTRLTVT.

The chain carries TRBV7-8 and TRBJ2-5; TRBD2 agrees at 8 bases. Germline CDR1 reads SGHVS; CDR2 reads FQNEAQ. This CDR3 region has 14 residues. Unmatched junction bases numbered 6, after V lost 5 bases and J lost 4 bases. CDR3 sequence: CASSRGGRGETQYF. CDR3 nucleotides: TGTGCCAGCAGCCGGGGGGGGCGCGGAGAGACCCAGTACTTC.

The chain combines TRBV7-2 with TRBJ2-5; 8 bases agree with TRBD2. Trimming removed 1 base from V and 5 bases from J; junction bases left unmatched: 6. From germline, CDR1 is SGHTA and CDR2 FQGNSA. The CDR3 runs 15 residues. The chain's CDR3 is CASSLVGGLGETQYF. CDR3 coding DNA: TGTGCCAGCAGCTTAGTTGGGGGACTAGGTGAGACCCAGTACTTC.

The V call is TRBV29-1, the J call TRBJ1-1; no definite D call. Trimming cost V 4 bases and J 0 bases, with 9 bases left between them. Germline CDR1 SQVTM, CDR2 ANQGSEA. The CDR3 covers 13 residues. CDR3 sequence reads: CSVGQILNTEAFF. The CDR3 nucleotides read TGCAGCGTTGGGCAGATACTGAACACTGAAGCTTTCTTT.

The CDR3 DNA is TGTGCCAGCAGTCCCCTCTCTAGCACCAACCCAGTTATCTCCTACAATGAGCAGTTCTTC. Translation: CASSPLSSTNPVISYNEQFF. The chain couples TRBV28 to TRBJ2-1, with D maybe TRBD2 (5 bases). This CDR3 has 20 residues. Deletions cut 5 bases from V and 0 bases from J, with 26 bases between. Per the germline V gene, CDR1 is MDHEN and CDR2 is SYDVKM.

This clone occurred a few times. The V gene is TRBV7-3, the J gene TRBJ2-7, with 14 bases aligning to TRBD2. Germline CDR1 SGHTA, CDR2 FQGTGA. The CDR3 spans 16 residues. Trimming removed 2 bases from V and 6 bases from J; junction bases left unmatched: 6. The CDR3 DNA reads TGTGCCAGCAGCTTAGAAGGGACTAGCGGGAGATTCGAGCAGTACTTC. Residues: CASSLEGTSGRFEQYF.

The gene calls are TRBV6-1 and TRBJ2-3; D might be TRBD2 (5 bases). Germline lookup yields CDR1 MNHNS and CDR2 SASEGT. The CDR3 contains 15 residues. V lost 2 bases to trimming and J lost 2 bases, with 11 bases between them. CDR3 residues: CASSERGGFTDTQYF. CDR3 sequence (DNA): TGTGCCAGCAGTGAAAGAGGCGGGTTCACAGATACGCAGTATTTT.